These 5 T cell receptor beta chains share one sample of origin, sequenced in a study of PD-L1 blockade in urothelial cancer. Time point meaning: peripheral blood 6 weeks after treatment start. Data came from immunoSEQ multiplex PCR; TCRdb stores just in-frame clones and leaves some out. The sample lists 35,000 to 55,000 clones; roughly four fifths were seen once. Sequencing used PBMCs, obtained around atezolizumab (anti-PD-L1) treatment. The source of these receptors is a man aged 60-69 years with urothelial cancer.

The CDR3 bases are TGTGCCAGCAGTTTATCGGCTAGCGGGAGGTCAGGCACCGGGGAGCTGTTTTTT. Amino acid sequence: CASSLSASGRSGTGELFF. The chain has TRBV28 and TRBJ2-2; TRBD2 matches at 11 bases. The V segment lost 1 base and the J segment 4 bases; nucleotides outside the gene matches: 8. This CDR3 has 18 residues. Looked up from germline, CDR1 is MDHEN and CDR2 is SYDVKM.

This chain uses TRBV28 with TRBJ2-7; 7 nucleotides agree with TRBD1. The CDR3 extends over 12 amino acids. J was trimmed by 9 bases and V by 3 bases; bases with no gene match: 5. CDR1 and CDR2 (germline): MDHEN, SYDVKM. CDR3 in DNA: TGTGCCAGCAGTTTCCTCAGGACAGGGCAGTACTTC. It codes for CASSFLRTGQYF.

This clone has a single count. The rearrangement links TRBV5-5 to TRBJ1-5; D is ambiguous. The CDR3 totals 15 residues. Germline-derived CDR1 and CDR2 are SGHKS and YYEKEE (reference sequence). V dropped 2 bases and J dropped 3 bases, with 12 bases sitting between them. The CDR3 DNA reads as TGTGCCAGCAGCTTCTATTGGGAGTTCAATCAGCCCCAGCATTTT. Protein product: CASSFYWEFNQPQHF.

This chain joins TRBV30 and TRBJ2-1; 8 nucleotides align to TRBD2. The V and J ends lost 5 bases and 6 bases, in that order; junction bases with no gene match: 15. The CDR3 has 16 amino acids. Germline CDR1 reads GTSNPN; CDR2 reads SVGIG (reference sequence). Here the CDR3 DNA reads TGTGCCTGGGCTGAGTTAACTAGCGGTGACCGCAATGAGCAGTTCTTC. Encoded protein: CAWAELTSGDRNEQFF.

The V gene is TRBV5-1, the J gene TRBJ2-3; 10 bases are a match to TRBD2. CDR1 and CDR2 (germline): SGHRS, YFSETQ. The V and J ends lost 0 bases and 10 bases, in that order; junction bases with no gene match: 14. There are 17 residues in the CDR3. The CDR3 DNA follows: TGCGCCAGCAGCTTGGTTCTAGCGGGGGCCGGGGGTGCGGCGCAGTATTTT. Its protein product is CASSLVLAGAGGAAQYF.